These 21 T cell receptor beta chains share one sample of origin, sequenced in a study of blood T cell repertoires in COVID-19. Profiling relied on immunoSEQ multiplex PCR, and the TCRdb table lists in-frame clones only, not all of them. The sample contains 190,000 or so clones, more than 70% of which appear only once. Sequences were obtained from PBMCs or T cells enriched from blood (not recorded which). The receptors derive from a woman in her twenties or thirties who had recovered from COVID-19.

This clone appeared once. CDR3 region: CASSLGGQGYGYTF. CDR3 in DNA: TGTGCCAGCAGCTTAGGGGGACAGGGGTATGGCTACACCTTC. This chain connects TRBV11-2 to TRBJ1-2, with 10 positions matching TRBD1. Germline CDR1 reads SGHAT; CDR2 reads FQNNGV. The V gene end was trimmed by 1 base and the J gene end by 5 bases; junction bases not matched to a gene: 1. This CDR3 has 14 amino acids.

The chain links TRBV5-5 to TRBJ2-7, with D perhaps TRBD2 (5 bases). This CDR3 has 16 residues. The germline gives CDR1 SGHKS, CDR2 YYEKEE (reference sequence). V lost 0 bases and J lost 3, with 16 bases in between. Written as DNA, the CDR3 is TGTGCCAGCAGCTTGGCGGGGATGGTCGGAGGCTACGAGCAGTACTTC. Translated: CASSLAGMVGGYEQYF.

V gene TRBV4-1 combines with J gene TRBJ1-2; weak D call: TRBD1 (5 bases). The germline gives CDR1 MGHRA, CDR2 YSYEKL. The CDR3 is 15 amino acids. Trimming pared 0 bases from V and 0 bases from J, leaving 8 bases between. CDR3 DNA: TGCGCCAGCAGCCAAGATCCAGGGACTAACTATGGCTACACCTTC. Translation gives CASSQDPGTNYGYTF.

The J gene is TRBJ2-7, the V gene TRBV28, with D possibly TRBD1 on 5 matching bases. V gave up 6 bases and J gave up 4 bases, with 13 bases separating them. CDR3 size: 13 residues. Germline V gives CDR1 MDHEN, CDR2 SYDVKM. The CDR3 sequence: CASRSTARYEQYF. CDR3 bases: TGTGCCAGCAGGTCGACAGCCAGATACGAGCAGTACTTC. Full variable domain (rest looked up from reference TRBV28 and TRBJ2-7): DVKVTQSSRYLVKRTGEKVFLECVQDMDHENMFWYRQDPGLGLRLIYFSYDVKMKEKGDIPEGYSVSREKKERFSLILESASTNQTSMYLCASRSTARYEQYFGPGTRLTVT.

The gene calls are TRBV4-2 and TRBJ2-2, with TRBD2 matching over 7 bases. CDR3 length equals 20 residues. Germline V gene sequence: CDR1 LGHNA, CDR2 YNFKEQ. The V segment lost 0 bases and the J segment 5 bases; nucleotides outside the gene matches: 18. The CDR3 region is CASSQEPPGGTSGKTGELFF. CDR3 DNA: TGTGCCAGCAGCCAAGAACCACCCGGGGGTACGAGCGGGAAAACCGGGGAGCTGTTTTTT.

A single count supports this clone. The chain employs TRBV19 and TRBJ2-2, with TRBD2 matching 8 bases. The CDR3 totals 16 residues. Germline lookup yields CDR1 LNHDA and CDR2 SQIVND (reference sequence). The trim removed 10 bases at V and 0 bases at J, leaving 10 bases unmatched. This chain's CDR3 is CATRGGSGTNTGELFF. The CDR3 nucleotides read TGTGCCACCCGGGGGGGGAGCGGGACGAACACCGGGGAGCTGTTTTTT.

The gene calls are TRBV7-9 and TRBJ2-1; 8 positions agree with TRBD2. The CDR3 runs 16 residues. After removal of 5 bases from V and 2 bases from J, the junction contained 8 bases not matched to a gene. The germline V gene has CDR1 SEHNR and CDR2 FQNEAQ (reference sequence). The CDR3 region has the DNA TGTGCCAGCAGCCCCCTAGCGGGCACCACCTACAATGAGCAGTTCTTC. Translating it yields CASSPLAGTTYNEQFF.

V gene TRBV6-1 combines with J gene TRBJ2-7; the D is unclear. The germline V gene has CDR1 MNHNS and CDR2 SASEGT. Trimming removed 2 bases from V and 2 bases from J, with 16 bases in between. This CDR3 spans 16 amino acids. DNA for the CDR3: TGTGCCAGCAGTGAACTGAGCCCATTAAATCCCTACGAGCAGTACTTC. Residues: CASSELSPLNPYEQYF.

This clone was seen only once. The V and J genes are TRBV6-5 and TRBJ2-1; D is uncertain. Germline V CDR1 and CDR2: MNHEY, SVGAGI. Trimming cost V 1 base and J 3 bases, with 7 bases left between them. The CDR3 has 14 residues. The CDR3 bases are TGTGCCAGCAGTTACTACAAAAGCTACAATGAGCAGTTCTTC. It codes for CASSYYKSYNEQFF.

J is TRBJ2-7 and V is TRBV7-6, with D possibly being TRBD1 (5 bases). The CDR3 contains 15 residues. Between the trimmed V and J ends, which lost 1 base and 2 bases, there was a span of 12 bases. CDR1 SGHVS and CDR2 FNYEAQ come from the germline V gene. The CDR3 nucleotides read TGTGCCAGCAGCTTAGAGCAGGGTACGGCCTACGAGCAGTACTTC. Its protein is CASSLEQGTAYEQYF.

This rearrangement joins TRBV7-2 to TRBJ1-6, with D unclear. Trimming stripped 5 bases from V and 0 bases from J, with 8 bases between. The germline V gene has CDR1 SGHTA and CDR2 FQGNSA. The CDR3 has 15 amino acids. CDR3 nucleotide sequence: TGTGCCAGCAGCACCGATAGCTCCTATAATTCACCCCTCCACTTT. This gives the protein CASSTDSSYNSPLHF.

As concerns this clone: Relative to the germline gene, one junction end is altered; a read error may explain this. The chain uses TRBV19 and TRBJ1-1; 11 bases fit TRBD1. The CDR3 contains 11 residues. CDR1 is LNHDA, CDR2 SQIVND, per germline (reference sequence). The chain's CDR3 is CASSGQGAVIF. CDR3 coding DNA: TGTGCCAGTAGTGGACAGGGGGCTGTCATCTTT.

The V gene is TRBV7-6, the J gene TRBJ2-1; D possibly corresponds to TRBD2 (7 bases). Germline CDR1 is SGHVS and CDR2 is FNYEAQ. The CDR3 sequence is 18 residues long. The V end lost 4 bases, the J end lost 1 base, and 20 bases lay between the germline ends. In nucleotides, the CDR3 is TGTGCCAGCAGCTCGGGCGAGGGAGGGGGTCCTTCCTACAATGAGCAGTTCTTC. It translates to CASSSGEGGGPSYNEQFF.

CDR3 bases: TGTGCCAGCAGTTACTCGAGGGGGTTCGATAATTCACCCCTCCACTTT. Translated: CASSYSRGFDNSPLHF. The rearrangement links TRBV6-2 or TRBV6-3 to TRBJ1-6; maybe TRBD1 (6 bases). The CDR3 consists of 16 residues. The V end lost 0 bases, the J end lost 5 bases, and 11 bases lay between the germline ends. Looked up from germline, CDR1 is MNHEY and CDR2 is SVGEGT.

The rearrangement links TRBV6-4 to TRBJ2-1; TRBD2 agrees at 10 bases. V lost 3 bases, J lost 4 bases, and 3 bases stayed unmatched. This CDR3 comprises 15 residues. The germline gives CDR1 MRHNA, CDR2 SNTAGT. CDR3 region: CASSDLLAGYNEQFF. The DNA of the CDR3 is TGTGCCAGCAGTGATTTACTAGCGGGATACAATGAGCAGTTCTTC.

This clone was recorded once. The genes are TRBV18 and TRBJ1-2; tentative D call: TRBD1 (5 bases). The CDR3 is made up of 16 amino acids. The V and J ends lost 2 bases and 4 bases respectively, with 17 bases between them. Germline assignment: CDR1 KGHSH and CDR2 LQKENI. The CDR3 nucleotides are TGTGCCAGCTCACCAGGACATCCGCGCTCCGGCTATGGCTACACCTTC. Translation: CASSPGHPRSGYGYTF.

V and J are TRBV18 and TRBJ2-7, with 12 positions matching TRBD2. CDR1 and CDR2 (germline): KGHSH, LQKENI. CDR3 length: 20 residues. Unmatched junction bases numbered 15, after V lost 3 bases and J lost 0 bases. The DNA for the CDR3 is TGTGCCAGCTCACCGGCGACTAGCGGGAGCATCAACCCCAGCTCCTACGAGCAGTACTTC. Residues: CASSPATSGSINPSSYEQYF.

The chain joins TRBV28 to TRBJ2-7; 8 bases agree with TRBD2. The V gene's germline CDR1 is MDHEN and CDR2 SYDVKM. The CDR3 has 15 amino acids. With 3 bases clipped from V and 1 base from J, the junction kept 5 bases outside the gene matches. CDR3 coding DNA: TGTGCCAGCAGTTTCGGCGGGAGGAGGTCCTACGAGCAGTACTTC. It codes for CASSFGGRRSYEQYF.

The chain has TRBV2 and TRBJ1-6, with 7 nucleotides matching TRBD1. The CDR3 extends over 15 amino acids. The J segment lost 9 bases and the V segment lost 2 bases, leaving 7 bases of the junction unmatched. Germline CDR1 and CDR2: SNHLY and FYNNEI. DNA of the CDR3: TGTGCCAGCAGTGAAATTCGGCAGGGGGGTTCACCCCTCCACTTT. Encoded protein: CASSEIRQGGSPLHF.

V gene TRBV6-5 combines with J gene TRBJ2-5; no firm D call. Germline values: CDR1 MNHEY, CDR2 SVGAGI. The CDR3 loop spans 11 amino acids. The V end was cut by 5 bases, the J end by 3 bases, with 4 bases between. For the CDR3, the DNA is TGTGCCAGCAGTCTAAAAGAGACCCAGTACTTC. It yields the protein CASSLKETQYF.

This chain joins TRBV19 and TRBJ2-3; D gene ambiguous. CDR3 length equals 16 residues. Germline V gives CDR1 LNHDA, CDR2 SQIVND (reference sequence). V shed 3 bases and J shed 4 bases, with 17 bases lying between them. CDR3 residues: CASSMVGTTPSDTQYF. CDR3 nucleotides: TGTGCCAGTAGTATGGTCGGTACTACTCCATCAGATACGCAGTATTTT.